The 32 T cell receptor beta chains presented below share a single source sample, sequenced in a study of blood T cell repertoires in COVID-19 (dated by TCRdb to 2018 to 2021). Preparation of the library involved the immunoSEQ multiplex PCR assay. The source is immuneACCESS, and TCRdb retained only in-frame sequences with V and J called. Part of the clones is not carried over; for the studies checked, unresolved V genes explain less than half of this, and the remainder is unexplained. The table for this sample lists fewer than 300,000 clones; about nine tenths of them were counted only once. 10% to 15% of the sample lies in the top ten. The sample taken for sequencing was peripheral blood. The receptors here all came from a woman in her 30s with COVID-19, enrolled during active disease.

The chain combines TRBV9 with TRBJ2-3, with 9 bases aligning to TRBD2. This CDR3 is built from 16 residues. V trimming: 2 bases; J trimming: 3 bases; junction bases outside the gene matches: 7. Germline V gene data show CDR1 as SGDLS and CDR2 as YYNGEE. The CDR3: CASSVPASGETDTQYF. The CDR3 bases are TGTGCCAGCAGCGTGCCGGCTAGCGGGGAAACAGATACGCAGTATTTT.

The rearrangement links TRBV30 to TRBJ2-1, with D perhaps TRBD1 (6 bases). The CDR3 length is 16 residues. V was trimmed by 2 bases and J by 5 bases, leaving 19 bases between them. Germline V gene data show CDR1 as GTSNPN and CDR2 as SVGIG (reference sequence). The CDR3 region has the DNA TGTGCCTGGAGTTTCTTGGGGGCCGCTATCAACAATGAGCAGTTCTTC. Translation gives CAWSFLGAAINNEQFF.

This chain connects TRBV2 to TRBJ2-5; 14 nucleotides agree with TRBD2. The CDR3 is 15 residues long. CDR1 and CDR2 from the germline V gene are SNHLY and FYNNEI. J gave up 6 bases and V 5 bases, and 5 bases lay outside the gene matches. Here the CDR3 reads CASSSTSGGVKTQYF. CDR3 DNA: TGTGCCAGCAGTTCGACTAGCGGGGGGGTGAAGACCCAGTACTTC.

V usage is TRBV2 and J usage is TRBJ2-2, with 7 bases fitting TRBD1. CDR3 length: 16 residues. Germline V CDR1 and CDR2: SNHLY, FYNNEI. Trimming removed 6 bases from V and 2 bases from J; junction bases left unmatched: 9. In DNA form, the CDR3 reads TGTGCCAGCAGGGCCCCCGGGACAGCAAACACCGGGGAGCTGTTTTTT. Residues: CASRAPGTANTGELFF.

The chain is built from TRBV6-5 and TRBJ2-5; 11 bases agree with TRBD2. From germline, CDR1 is MNHEY and CDR2 SVGAGI. V dropped 7 bases and J dropped 4; count of bases not matched to a gene: 5. The CDR3 length is 14 residues. CDR3 in DNA: TGTGCCAGCAACGTAGCGGGGGGGCCAGAGACCCAGTACTTC. Its protein product is CASNVAGGPETQYF.

The chain couples TRBV6-5 to TRBJ2-2, with TRBD1 matching 8 bases. CDR3 size: 15 residues. V gave up 4 bases and J gave up 7 bases; unmatched junction bases: 8. From germline, CDR1 is MNHEY and CDR2 SVGAGI. CDR3 loop: CASSSPGQVGGELFF. CDR3 DNA: TGTGCCAGCAGTTCCCCGGGACAGGTGGGCGGGGAGCTGTTTTTT.

Here the CDR3 DNA reads TGTGCCAGCAGTGACGCACGGGCGAGCGGGGGGCGAGAGCAGTACTTC. Translation: CASSDARASGGREQYF. The chain has TRBV25-1 and TRBJ2-7; 9 nucleotides align to TRBD2. V lost 3 bases to trimming and J lost 7 bases; unmatched junction nucleotides: 13. Germline assignment: CDR1 MGHDK and CDR2 SYGVNS. The CDR3 has 16 amino acids.

The chain has TRBV11-2 and TRBJ2-5; 8 bases align to TRBD2. The CDR3 has 15 amino acids. Germline V gene data show CDR1 as SGHAT and CDR2 as FQNNGV. The J segment lost 5 bases and the V segment lost 5 bases, leaving 10 bases of the junction unmatched. CDR3 amino acids: CASSPGGAMGETQYF. CDR3 coding DNA: TGTGCCAGCAGCCCGGGGGGGGCGATGGGCGAGACCCAGTACTTC.

This clone appeared a few times. V gene TRBV29-1 combines with J gene TRBJ2-7; TRBD2 is a possible D gene (5 bases). V was pared by 0 bases and J by 0 bases, with 6 bases between. The CDR3 totals 13 residues. The germline gives CDR1 SQVTM, CDR2 ANQGSEA. The chain's CDR3 is CSVEEGSSYEQYF. CDR3 coding DNA: TGCAGCGTTGAAGAGGGGAGCTCCTACGAGCAGTACTTC.

The rearrangement joins TRBV7-9 to TRBJ1-4; weak D call: TRBD1 (5 bases). CDR1 SEHNR and CDR2 FQNEAQ come from the germline V gene (reference sequence). V lost 7 bases, J lost 3 bases, and 12 bases lay in between. This CDR3 is 14 amino acids long. The CDR3 region is CASTRGGANEKLFF. CDR3 DNA sequence: TGTGCCAGCACTAGGGGAGGGGCTAATGAAAAACTGTTTTTT.

The V gene is TRBV5-1, the J gene TRBJ2-1, with 9 bases fitting TRBD2. With 4 bases clipped from V and 6 bases from J, the junction kept 2 bases outside the gene matches. The germline V gene has CDR1 SGHRS and CDR2 YFSETQ. CDR3 size: 13 residues. CDR3 coding DNA: TGCGCCAGCAGCCCGGGACTAGCCAATGAGCAGTTCTTC. It translates to CASSPGLANEQFF.

The chain links TRBV21-1 to TRBJ1-5; TRBD1 reflects the table's D call only, with no check against the DNA. TRBV21-1 is deemed a pseudogene. The CDR3 contains 16 residues. This chain's CDR3 is CASTVATGPSNQPQHF. The CDR3 coding sequence is TGTGCCAGCACCGTCGCGACAGGCCCTAGCAATCAGCCCCAGCATTTT.

This chain links TRBV6-5 with TRBJ2-2; 7 bases are a match to TRBD1. The CDR3 loop spans 14 amino acids. Trimming took 0 bases from V and 6 from J; bases not matched to a gene: 1. The germline gives CDR1 MNHEY, CDR2 SVGAGI. CDR3 region: CASSYSGGAGELFF. CDR3 nucleotide sequence: TGTGCCAGCAGTTACTCAGGGGGCGCCGGGGAGCTGTTTTTT.

The sample holds many counts of this clone. This rearrangement joins TRBV5-1 to TRBJ1-1, with a tentative D call TRBD1 (6 bases). Trimming took 4 bases from V and 4 from J, leaving 14 bases between them. CDR1 and CDR2 from the germline V gene are SGHRS and YFSETQ. CDR3 length equals 14 residues. The CDR3 nucleotides read TGCGCCAGCAGCACAGGGACACGCGGCACTGAAGCTTTCTTT. It is translated as CASSTGTRGTEAFF.

V and J are TRBV5-5 and TRBJ1-6; TRBD1 agrees at 9 bases. CDR1 is SGHKS and CDR2 is YYEKEE in the germline V gene (reference sequence). This CDR3 has 15 residues. V lost 4 bases to trimming and J lost 8 bases; unmatched junction nucleotides: 7. CDR3 DNA sequence: TGTGCCAGCAGCCACCGGACAGGGGCTGATTCACCCCTCCACTTT. Translation: CASSHRTGADSPLHF. The variable domain in full, completed from reference TRBV5-5 and TRBJ1-6, reads DAGVTQSPTHLIKTRGQQVTLRCSPISGHKSVSWYQQVLGQGPQFIFQYYEKEERGRGNFPDRFSARQFPNYSSELNVNALLLGDSALYLCASSHRTGADSPLHFGNGTRLTVT.

This clone was detected once. V and J are TRBV11-2 and TRBJ1-1; no firm D call. Germline CDR1 reads SGHAT; CDR2 reads FQNNGV. The V gene lost 3 bases and the J gene lost 1 base, with 9 bases spanning the gap. The CDR3 consists of 14 residues. CDR3 region: CASSFFLPNTEAFF. The CDR3 DNA reads as TGTGCCAGCAGCTTTTTTCTCCCGAACACTGAAGCTTTCTTT.

The CDR3 spells CASSLRGERETQYF. DNA for the CDR3: TGTGCCAGCAGCTTACGGGGGGAAAGAGAGACCCAGTACTTC. V and J are TRBV5-6 and TRBJ2-5; 7 nucleotides agree with TRBD2. The V segment lost 2 bases and the J segment 4 bases; nucleotides outside the gene matches: 5. The CDR3 loop spans 14 amino acids. From germline, CDR1 is SGHDT and CDR2 YYEEEE.

The chain uses TRBV6-2 or TRBV6-3 and TRBJ2-5, with 8 bases fitting TRBD1. The CDR3 is made up of 13 amino acids. The V segment lost 5 bases and the J segment 4 bases; nucleotides outside the gene matches: 3. CDR1 is MNHEY, CDR2 SVGEGT, per germline. The CDR3 sequence: CASSQGAGETQYF. The DNA of the CDR3 is TGTGCCAGCAGTCAGGGGGCCGGAGAGACCCAGTACTTC.

CDR3 sequence: CASQPTGMNSPLHF. The CDR3 DNA reads TGTGCCAGTCAACCGACAGGGATGAATTCACCCCTCCACTTT. The rearrangement uses TRBV19 and TRBJ1-6; TRBD1 matches at 7 bases. V was clipped by 8 bases and J by 7 bases; unmatched bases: 8. Germline CDR1 and CDR2: LNHDA and SQIVND (reference sequence). This CDR3 comprises 14 residues.

This rearrangement joins TRBV11-2 to TRBJ2-2; D remains unclear. This CDR3 region has 12 residues. V was clipped by 6 bases and J by 7 bases, with 9 bases between them. Germline V gene sequence: CDR1 SGHAT, CDR2 FQNNGV. CDR3 nucleotides: TGTGCCAGCAGTAGCCTAGACGGGGAGCTGTTTTTT. It is translated as CASSSLDGELFF. Full variable domain (rest looked up from reference TRBV11-2 and TRBJ2-2): EAGVAQSPRYKIIEKRQSVAFWCNPISGHATLYWYQQILGQGPKLLIQFQNNGVVDDSQLPKDRFSAERLKGVDSTLKIQPAKLEDSAVYLCASSSLDGELFFGEGSRLTVL.

The chain combines TRBV5-6 with TRBJ1-1; 7 bases align to TRBD1. CDR1 SGHDT and CDR2 YYEEEE come from the germline V gene. Losses at the gene ends were 5 bases for V and 4 bases for J; bases not matched to a gene: 14. CDR3 size: 16 residues. Written as DNA, the CDR3 is TGTGCCAGCAGAAAGACAGGGACTCGGTTGGGCACTGAAGCTTTCTTT. It codes for CASRKTGTRLGTEAFF.

The chain uses TRBV6-5 and TRBJ1-5; D not resolved. There are 14 residues in the CDR3. Trimming cost V 5 bases and J 0 bases, with 8 bases left between them. From germline, CDR1 is MNHEY and CDR2 SVGAGI. The CDR3 loop reads CASSPRGSNQPQHF. CDR3 in DNA: TGTGCCAGCAGTCCTCGGGGTAGCAATCAGCCCCAGCATTTT.

V and J are TRBV4-1 and TRBJ2-5; 9 bases align to TRBD2. V gave up 1 base and J gave up 13 bases; unmatched junction bases: 10. This CDR3 is built from 14 residues. Germline V gene data show CDR1 as MGHRA and CDR2 as YSYEKL. The CDR3 sequence: CASSQALAGRWRYF. Written as DNA, the CDR3 is TGCGCCAGCAGCCAAGCTCTAGCGGGGCGATGGAGGTACTTC.

This clone was counted a single time. The V gene is TRBV9, the J gene TRBJ2-7, with D possibly being TRBD2 (5 bases). In germline, CDR1 is SGDLS, CDR2 YYNGEE. V lost 3 bases to trimming and J lost 10 bases, with 14 bases between them. The CDR3 totals 12 residues. In nucleotides, the CDR3 is TGTGCCAGCAGCGCCGAGAGGGATCCTCAGTACTTC. Its protein is CASSAERDPQYF.

The CDR3 region is CASSFDRRNTGELFF. The CDR3 nucleotides are TGTGCCAGCAGCTTTGACAGGAGAAACACCGGGGAGCTGTTTTTT. The chain recombines TRBV28 with TRBJ2-2, with D tentatively TRBD1 (6 bases). The V gene's germline CDR1 is MDHEN and CDR2 SYDVKM. This CDR3 contains 15 residues. V was shortened by 6 bases and J by 2 bases, with 13 bases between the two germline ends.

This clone was seen only once. This sequence joins TRBV4-1 and TRBJ2-5; 7 bases agree with TRBD1. After removal of 3 bases from V and 2 bases from J, the junction contained 15 bases not matched to a gene. The CDR3 consists of 18 residues. The germline V gene encodes CDR1 MGHRA and CDR2 YSYEKL. CDR3: CASSHTPSKGQMQETQYF. As DNA, the CDR3 is TGCGCCAGCAGCCACACCCCTTCCAAGGGACAGATGCAAGAGACCCAGTACTTC.

This rearrangement joins TRBV6-5 to TRBJ1-2; TRBD1 aligns across 7 bases. J lost 3 bases, V lost 5 bases, and 3 bases had no gene match. This CDR3 is 13 amino acids long. Looked up from germline, CDR1 is MNHEY and CDR2 is SVGAGI. The CDR3 sequence is CASSRDSYYGYTF. The CDR3 region has the DNA TGTGCCAGCAGTCGGGACAGCTACTATGGCTACACCTTC.

V usage is TRBV7-7 and J usage is TRBJ1-2, with TRBD1 matching 8 bases. The CDR3 covers 13 residues. V dropped 5 bases and J dropped 8; count of bases not matched to a gene: 7. The germline CDR1 and CDR2 sequences are SSHAT and FNYEAQ (reference sequence). CDR3: CASSPGQGYGYTF. CDR3 coding DNA: TGTGCCAGCAGCCCCGGACAGGGATACGGCTACACCTTC.

The J gene is TRBJ2-5, the V gene TRBV7-9; a weak D match, TRBD2 (6 bases). Per germline, CDR1 SEHNR and CDR2 FQNEAQ (reference sequence). With 1 base removed from V and 5 bases from J, the gap between germline ends came to 17 bases. The CDR3 loop spans 16 amino acids. The CDR3 spells CASSLGGWRVEETQYF. The CDR3 DNA follows: TGTGCCAGCAGCTTAGGGGGCTGGAGGGTGGAGGAGACCCAGTACTTC. The whole variable domain, remainder taken from reference TRBV7-9 and TRBJ2-5, is DTGVSQNPRHKITKRGQNVTFRCDPISEHNRLYWYRQTLGQGPEFLTYFQNEAQLEKSRLLSDRFSAERPKGSFSTLEIQRTEQGDSAMYLCASSLGGWRVEETQYFGPGTRLLVL.

This rearrangement joins TRBV2 to TRBJ2-7; D possibly corresponds to TRBD1 (6 bases). The V and J ends lost 9 bases and 0 bases respectively, with 18 bases between them. The CDR3 has 15 residues. CDR1 SNHLY and CDR2 FYNNEI come from the germline V gene. The CDR3 reads CASSDGTGSSYEQYF. DNA for the CDR3: TGTGCCAGTTCGGACGGAACAGGGAGCTCCTACGAGCAGTACTTC. The entire variable domain, with the rest obtained from reference TRBV2 and TRBJ2-7, is as follows: EPEVTQTPSHQVTQMGQEVILRCVPISNHLYFYWYRQILGQKVEFLVSFYNNEISEKSEIFDDQFSVERPDGSNFTLKIRSTKLEDSAMYFCASSDGTGSSYEQYFGPGTRLTVT.

V and J are TRBV27 and TRBJ1-4, with D possibly TRBD1 on 5 matching bases. Trimming cost V 5 bases and J 8 bases, with 12 bases left between them. CDR3 length equals 13 residues. Germline CDR1 and CDR2: MNHEY and SMNVEV (reference sequence). CDR3 nucleotide sequence: TGTGCCAGCAGTCCCTCTGGGGGGGAAAAACTGTTTTTT. This gives the protein CASSPSGGEKLFF.

The chain is built from TRBV5-5 and TRBJ2-3; D ambiguous. Germline V gene sequence: CDR1 SGHKS, CDR2 YYEKEE (reference sequence). Deletions cut 0 bases from V and 6 bases from J, with 2 bases between. The CDR3 extends over 11 amino acids. CDR3 in amino acids: CASSLADTQYF. CDR3 nucleotide sequence: TGTGCCAGCAGCTTGGCTGATACGCAGTATTTT. The whole variable domain, filled in from reference TRBV5-5 and TRBJ2-3, reads DAGVTQSPTHLIKTRGQQVTLRCSPISGHKSVSWYQQVLGQGPQFIFQYYEKEERGRGNFPDRFSARQFPNYSSELNVNALLLGDSALYLCASSLADTQYFGPGTRLTVL.